A single sample gave rise to the 10 T cell receptor beta chains below, sequenced in a study of blood T cell repertoires in COVID-19. Only in-frame clones appear in the TCRdb table, and some are missing; sequencing was by immunoSEQ multiplex PCR. The sample has 26,000 or so clones, approximately 90% seen once; the top ten hold around 5%. Sequencing was carried out using peripheral blood. These receptor sequences come from a man between 60 and 75 years old with active COVID-19.

The rearrangement uses TRBV28 and TRBJ2-4; a possible D gene is TRBD2 (5 bases). Germline assignment: CDR1 MDHEN and CDR2 SYDVKM. V was cut by 4 bases and J by 1 base, with 11 bases left in between. The CDR3 has 15 residues. The CDR3 reads CASSSPGSAKNIQYF. CDR3 nucleotides: TGTGCCAGCAGTTCCCCGGGGTCTGCCAAAAACATTCAGTACTTC.

This chain uses TRBV9 with TRBJ1-3, with TRBD1 as a possible D gene (6 bases). The V gene's germline CDR1 is SGDLS and CDR2 YYNGEE. V lost 5 bases to trimming and J lost 0 bases, with 18 bases between them. CDR3 length: 17 residues. CDR3 in amino acids: CASRPGGAFSSGNTIYF. As DNA, the CDR3 is TGTGCCAGCAGGCCTGGGGGCGCGTTCAGCTCTGGAAACACCATATATTTT. Looking up the rest from reference TRBV9 and TRBJ1-3 gives the full variable domain: DSGVTQTPKHLITATGQRVTLRCSPRSGDLSVYWYQQSLDQGLQFLIQYYNGEERAKGNILERFSAQQFPDLHSELNLSSLELGDSALYFCASRPGGAFSSGNTIYFGEGSWLTVV.

The chain combines TRBV10-1 with TRBJ2-7; tentatively, D is TRBD1 (6 bases). CDR1 is WNHNN, CDR2 SYGVQD, per germline (reference sequence). Trimming cost V 2 bases and J 6 bases, with 17 bases left between them. The CDR3 consists of 15 residues. In DNA form, the CDR3 reads TGCGCCAGCAGTGAGGCCGGGACACGGGGAAGCGAGCAGTACTTC. This gives the protein CASSEAGTRGSEQYF.

This chain connects TRBV5-4 to TRBJ2-7, with D possibly matching TRBD2 (6 bases). The CDR3 contains 13 residues. Trimming took off 4 bases at V and 2 bases at J, with 10 bases between the two ends. Germline V gene lookup returns CDR1 SGHNT and CDR2 YYREEE (reference sequence). The CDR3 nucleotides read TGTGCCAGCAGCGTCGGGAGAACCTACGAGCAGTACTTC. As protein: CASSVGRTYEQYF.

V usage is TRBV15 and J usage is TRBJ1-6, with TRBD1 as a possible D gene (5 bases). Germline V gene lookup returns CDR1 LNHNV and CDR2 YYDKDF (reference sequence). With 3 bases removed from V and 8 bases from J, the gap between germline ends came to 20 bases. The CDR3 has 17 residues. The CDR3 DNA is TGTGCCACCAGCAGGAGTTCAGCGGGGGTCAGGGATTCACCCCTCCACTTT. The encoded protein is CATSRSSAGVRDSPLHF. Supplemented by reference TRBV15 and TRBJ1-6, the full variable domain reads DAMVIQNPRYQVTQFGKPVTLSCSQTLNHNVMYWYQQKSSQAPKLLFHYYDKDFNNEADTPDNFQSRRPNTSFCFLDIRSPGLGDTAMYLCATSRSSAGVRDSPLHFGNGTRLTVT.

The chain has TRBV2 and TRBJ1-5; the match to TRBD1 covers 10 bases. The CDR3 totals 15 residues. The germline V gene encodes CDR1 SNHLY and CDR2 FYNNEI. V lost 6 bases to trimming and J lost 7 bases; unmatched junction nucleotides: 9. CDR3 bases: TGTGCCAGCAGGCGCGCGGGACAGGGGACACAGCCCCAGCATTTT. This encodes CASRRAGQGTQPQHF.

The chain has TRBV19 and TRBJ1-6; D is unclear. This CDR3 is 17 amino acids long. Trimming shortened V by 4 bases and J by 0 bases, and 13 bases separated the two germline ends. The V gene's germline CDR1 is LNHDA and CDR2 SQIVND (reference sequence). The CDR3 loop reads CASSNWRRGSYNSPLHF. CDR3 sequence (DNA): TGTGCCAGTAGTAATTGGCGTCGGGGCTCCTATAATTCACCCCTCCACTTT.

The CDR3: CASSPVGGSGYTF. CDR3 nucleotides: TGTGCCAGCAGCCCGGTCGGAGGCTCAGGCTACACCTTC. The V call is TRBV7-9, the J call TRBJ1-2; no clear D. The CDR3 spans 13 residues. V was cut by 5 bases and J by 8 bases, with 15 bases left in between. CDR1 and CDR2 from the germline V gene are SEHNR and FQNEAQ (reference sequence).

The chain carries TRBV7-8 and TRBJ1-1, with D unclear. Germline lookup yields CDR1 SGHVS and CDR2 FQNEAQ. V was cut by 10 bases and J by 1 base, with 16 bases left in between. The CDR3 is made up of 14 amino acids. Written as DNA, the CDR3 is TGTGCCACCTCATTCGGGAGGAGGAACACTGAAGCTTTCTTT. Translating it yields CATSFGRRNTEAFF.

The CDR3 region is CASSTGVRGNTIYF. CDR3 coding DNA: TGTGCCAGCAGCACCGGAGTACGTGGAAACACCATATATTTT. This rearrangement joins TRBV5-5 to TRBJ1-3; D call uncertain. The germline V gene encodes CDR1 SGHKS and CDR2 YYEKEE (reference sequence). The V end lost 4 bases, the J end lost 3 bases, and 11 bases lay between the germline ends. This CDR3 has 14 residues. The variable domain in full, with the rest retrieved from reference TRBV5-5 and TRBJ1-3, is DAGVTQSPTHLIKTRGQQVTLRCSPISGHKSVSWYQQVLGQGPQFIFQYYEKEERGRGNFPDRFSARQFPNYSSELNVNALLLGDSALYLCASSTGVRGNTIYFGEGSWLTVV.